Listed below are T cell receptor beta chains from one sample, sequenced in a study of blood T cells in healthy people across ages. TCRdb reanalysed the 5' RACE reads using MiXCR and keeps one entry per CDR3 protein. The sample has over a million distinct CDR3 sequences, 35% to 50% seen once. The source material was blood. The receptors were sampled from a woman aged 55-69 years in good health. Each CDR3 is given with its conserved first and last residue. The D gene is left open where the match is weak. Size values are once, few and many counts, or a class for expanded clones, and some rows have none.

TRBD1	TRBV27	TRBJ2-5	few	CASSSDWTGGETQYF	TGTGCCAGCAGTTCGGATTGGACAGGGGGAGAGACCCAGTACTTC
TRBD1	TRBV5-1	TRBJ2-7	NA	CANSPDRVDEQYF	TGCGCCAACAGCCCGGACAGGGTTGACGAGCAGTACTTC
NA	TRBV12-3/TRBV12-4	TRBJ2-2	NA	CASSQPYGQPRGGELFF	TGTGCCAGCAGCCAGCCTTACGGACAGCCGCGGGGCGGGGAGCTGTTTTTT
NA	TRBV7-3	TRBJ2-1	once	CASSLRGNPYNEQFF	TGTGCCAGCAGCTTACGGGGGAACCCCTACAATGAGCAGTTCTTC
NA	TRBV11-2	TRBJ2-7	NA	CASSLIGLQGAYEQYF	TGTGCCAGCAGCTTAATAGGTCTACAGGGTGCCTACGAGCAGTACTTC
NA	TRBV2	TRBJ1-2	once	CASSARGTGGYGHTF	TGTGCCAGCAGTGCCCGTGGGACGGGGGGGTATGGCCACACCTTC
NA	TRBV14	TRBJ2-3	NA	CASSQYRVGTQYF	TGTGCCAGCAGCCAGTACAGGGTTGGTACGCAGTATTTT
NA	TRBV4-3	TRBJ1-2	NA	CASSQFFPGEQRGYTF	TGCGCCAGCAGCCAATTTTTTCCGGGAGAACAACGTGGCTACACCTTC
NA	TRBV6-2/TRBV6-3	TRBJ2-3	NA	CASSYSWESSTDTQYF	TGTGCCAGCAGTTACTCGTGGGAATCTAGCACAGATACGCAGTATTTT
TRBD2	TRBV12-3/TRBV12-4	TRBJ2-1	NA	CASSLTSDQETQFF	TGTGCCAGCAGTCTCACTAGCGACCAAGAGACCCAGTTCTTC
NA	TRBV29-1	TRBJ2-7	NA	CSVEGRQEPYEQYF	TGCAGCGTTGAAGGGAGGCAAGAACCCTACGAGCAGTACTTC
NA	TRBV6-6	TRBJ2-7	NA	CASSTGYPHEQYF	TGTGCCAGCAGCACAGGGTACCCCCACGAGCAGTACTTC
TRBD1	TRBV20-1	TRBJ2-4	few	CSAGTGGRLAKNIQYF	TGCAGTGCTGGGACAGGGGGCAGACTAGCCAAAAACATTCAGTACTTC
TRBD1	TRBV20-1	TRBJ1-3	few	CSAATGDGRNTIYF	TGCAGTGCTGCGACAGGGGATGGTAGAAACACCATATATTTT
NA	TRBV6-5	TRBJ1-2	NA	CASSYKGMDGYTF	TGTGCCAGCAGTTACAAGGGGATGGACGGCTACACCTTC
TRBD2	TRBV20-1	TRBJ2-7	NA	CSASGLAEGPYNEQYF	TGCAGTGCTAGTGGGCTAGCGGAGGGGCCCTACAATGAGCAGTACTTC
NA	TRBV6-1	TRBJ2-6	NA	CASRDISGANVLTF	TGTGCCAGCAGGGACATCTCTGGGGCCAACGTCCTGACTTTC
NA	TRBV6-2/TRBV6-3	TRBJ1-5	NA	CATTGGSNQPQHF	TGTGCCACCACAGGCGGGAGCAATCAGCCCCAGCATTTT
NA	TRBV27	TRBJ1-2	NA	CASSFAGPGKAYGYTF	TGTGCCAGCAGCTTTGCCGGGCCCGGAAAGGCCTATGGCTACACCTTC
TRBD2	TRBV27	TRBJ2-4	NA	CASSPNPLFGTIHHNEQYF	TGTGCCAGCAGTCCTAATCCCCTTTTCGGGACTATCCATCACAATGAGCAGTACTTC
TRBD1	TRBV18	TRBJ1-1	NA	CASSETGVMPEAFF	TGTGCCAGCTCAGAGACAGGGGTGATGCCTGAAGCTTTCTTT
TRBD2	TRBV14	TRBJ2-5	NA	CASSQGGRYQETQYF	TGTGCCAGCAGCCAAGGCGGGAGGTACCAAGAGACCCAGTACTTC
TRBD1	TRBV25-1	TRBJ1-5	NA	CASSPHRGPGNQPQHF	TGTGCCAGCAGTCCCCACAGGGGGCCGGGCAATCAGCCCCAGCATTTT
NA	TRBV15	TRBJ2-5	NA	CATSRDGSRVGETQYF	TGTGCCACCAGCAGAGATGGTTCCAGGGTAGGTGAGACCCAGTACTTC
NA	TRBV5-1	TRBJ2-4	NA	CASRPGTENIQYF	TGCGCCAGCAGGCCCGGGACGGAAAACATTCAGTACTTC